This T cell receptor (beta chain) comes out of a study of post-analysis software for immune sequencing data. Background on the study: The cohort encompassed relapsing-remitting, secondary progressive and progressive-relapsing multiple sclerosis disease courses.

CDR3 length equals 16 residues. As regards this clonotype: Its specificity is unknown.

Unique molecular identifiers had been added to the TCR beta cDNA libraries. Via MiXCR, TCRdb re-called the PCR reads, giving one row per CDR3 protein. The sample yields hundreds of thousands of distinct CDR3 sequences, about a third seen once. Notes on the study in general: F measure showed strong co-clustering of same-batch samples. There was significantly lower normalized Chao1 diversity in multiple sclerosis patients than in controls. Patients had higher frequencies than controls of about five TRBV segments, including TRBV5-6, TRBV5-1 and TRBV20-1.

The sequence came from a girl aged 5-17 years with multiple sclerosis. This chain joins TRBV12-3 or TRBV12-4 and TRBJ2-7; 9 bases match TRBD2. The DNA end favors TRBJ2-5, so the J call may be wrong. Sequences were obtained from blood. The CDR3 is CASSWGSGGIQETQYF. The CDR3 nucleotides read TGTGCCAGCAGTTGGGGTAGCGGGGGAATCCAAGAGACCCAGTACTTC.